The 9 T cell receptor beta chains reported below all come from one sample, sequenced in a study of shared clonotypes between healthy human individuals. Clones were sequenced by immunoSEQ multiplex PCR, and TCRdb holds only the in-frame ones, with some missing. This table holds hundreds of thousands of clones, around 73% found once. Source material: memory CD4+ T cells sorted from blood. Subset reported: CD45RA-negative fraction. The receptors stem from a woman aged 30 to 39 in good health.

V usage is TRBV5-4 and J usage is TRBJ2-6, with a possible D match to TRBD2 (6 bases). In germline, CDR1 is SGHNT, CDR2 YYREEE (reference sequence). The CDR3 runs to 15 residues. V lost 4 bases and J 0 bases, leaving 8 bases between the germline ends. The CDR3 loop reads CASSAGYSGANVLTF. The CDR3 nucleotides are TGTGCCAGCAGCGCGGGGTACTCTGGGGCCAACGTCCTGACTTTC.

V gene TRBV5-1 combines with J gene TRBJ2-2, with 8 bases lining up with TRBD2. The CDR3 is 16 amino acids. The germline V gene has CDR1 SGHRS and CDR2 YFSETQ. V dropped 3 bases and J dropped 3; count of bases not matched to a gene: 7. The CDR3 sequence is CASSSSGSSDTGELFF. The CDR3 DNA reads TGCGCCAGCAGCTCCAGCGGGAGTTCGGACACCGGGGAGCTGTTTTTT.

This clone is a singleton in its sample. The CDR3 spells CASSESPGGDTEAFF. The CDR3 DNA is TGTGCCAGCAGTGAAAGCCCGGGTGGGGACACTGAAGCTTTCTTT. The chain carries TRBV2 and TRBJ1-1; D unclear. The CDR3 length is 15 residues. Trimming pared 2 bases from V and 3 bases from J, leaving 13 bases between. Germline V gives CDR1 SNHLY, CDR2 FYNNEI. The full variable domain, its missing parts supplied by reference TRBV2 and TRBJ1-1, is EPEVTQTPSHQVTQMGQEVILRCVPISNHLYFYWYRQILGQKVEFLVSFYNNEISEKSEIFDDQFSVERPDGSNFTLKIRSTKLEDSAMYFCASSESPGGDTEAFFGQGTRLTVV.

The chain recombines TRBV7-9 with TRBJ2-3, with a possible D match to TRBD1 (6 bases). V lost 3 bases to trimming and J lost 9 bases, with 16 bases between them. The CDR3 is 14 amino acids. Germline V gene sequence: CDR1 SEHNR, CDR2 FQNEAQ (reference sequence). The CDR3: CASSFVSGGRTQYF. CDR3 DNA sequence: TGTGCCAGCAGCTTCGTGTCTGGGGGCCGCACGCAGTATTTT. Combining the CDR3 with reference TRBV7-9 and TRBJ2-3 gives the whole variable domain DTGVSQNPRHKITKRGQNVTFRCDPISEHNRLYWYRQTLGQGPEFLTYFQNEAQLEKSRLLSDRFSAERPKGSFSTLEIQRTEQGDSAMYLCASSFVSGGRTQYFGPGTRLTVL.

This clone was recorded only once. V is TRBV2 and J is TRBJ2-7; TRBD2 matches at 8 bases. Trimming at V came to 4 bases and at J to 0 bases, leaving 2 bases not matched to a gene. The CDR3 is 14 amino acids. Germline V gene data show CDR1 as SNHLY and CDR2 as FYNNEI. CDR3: CASSGLAGSYEQYF. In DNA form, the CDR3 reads TGTGCCAGCAGTGGCCTAGCGGGCTCCTACGAGCAGTACTTC.

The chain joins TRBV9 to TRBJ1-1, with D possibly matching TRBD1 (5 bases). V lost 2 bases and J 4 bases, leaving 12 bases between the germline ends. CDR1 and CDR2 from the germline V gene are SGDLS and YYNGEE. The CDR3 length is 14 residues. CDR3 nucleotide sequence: TGTGCCAGCAGCGTCCTGGACATCGGCACTGAAGCTTTCTTT. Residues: CASSVLDIGTEAFF.

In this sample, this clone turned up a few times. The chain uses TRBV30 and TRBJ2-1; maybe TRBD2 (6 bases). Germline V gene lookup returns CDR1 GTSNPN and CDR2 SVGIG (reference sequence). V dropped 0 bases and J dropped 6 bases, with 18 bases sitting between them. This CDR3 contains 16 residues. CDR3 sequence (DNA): TGTGCCTGGAGTGTAATGGGATCCGGGGGAGGCAATGAGCAGTTCTTC. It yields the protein CAWSVMGSGGGNEQFF.

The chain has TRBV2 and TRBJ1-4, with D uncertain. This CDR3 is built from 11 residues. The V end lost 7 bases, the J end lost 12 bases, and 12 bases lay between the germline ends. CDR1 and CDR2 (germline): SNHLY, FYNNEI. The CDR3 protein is CASNTRNELFF. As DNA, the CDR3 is TGTGCCAGCAATACACGAAATGAACTGTTTTTT.

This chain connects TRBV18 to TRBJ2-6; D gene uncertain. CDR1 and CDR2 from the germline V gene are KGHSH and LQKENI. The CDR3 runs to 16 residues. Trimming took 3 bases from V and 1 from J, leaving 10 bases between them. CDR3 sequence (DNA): TGTGCCAGCTCACCTAATGGAGTATCTGGGGCCAACGTCCTGACTTTC. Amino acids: CASSPNGVSGANVLTF.